This entry concerns a single T cell receptor beta chain. Its specificity is unknown. CDR3 length: 14 amino acids. Trimming removed 8 bases from V and 7 bases from J; junction bases left unmatched: 11. Germline-derived CDR1 and CDR2 are MNHEY and SMNVEV (reference sequence). The record originates from a study of post-analysis software for immune sequencing data. Whole-study findings and limits: Five or six TRBV segments, TRBV5-6, TRBV5-1 and TRBV20-1 among them, were found more frequent in patients than controls. Samples made in the same batch grouped tightly together by F measure. Compared against controls, patients with multiple sclerosis displayed significantly lower normalized Chao1 diversity.

cDNA libraries of TCR beta carried unique molecular identifiers. TCRdb re-analysed the PCR reads in MiXCR, keeping a single row per CDR3 protein. The sample includes about 770,000 distinct CDR3 sequences, around 42% of them seen just once. The receptor was isolated from a girl aged 10-17 years with multiple sclerosis. The chain joins TRBV27 to TRBJ2-1; 7 nucleotides line up with TRBD1. Sequenced: blood. As DNA, the CDR3 is TGTGCCAGCGCAGCGGAAAGCAGGGGGAATGAGCAGTTCTTC. It codes for CASAAESRGNEQFF.